Here is one TCR beta chain with its context. This sample is drawn from a study of control samples from healthy donors and cancer patients. The method was immunoSEQ multiplex PCR; TCRdb's version includes in-frame clones alone and lacks a portion of them. The table includes tens of thousands of clones, 70% to 90% detected once. V was trimmed by 0 bases and J by 4 bases, leaving 17 bases between them. This CDR3 is 17 amino acids long. Germline V gives CDR1 SGHTS, CDR2 YDEGEE. The chain carries TRBV5-8 and TRBJ2-1, with D perhaps matching TRBD2 (5 bases). This TCR was sampled from a woman aged 60-70 years with head and neck cancer. Input material: PBMCs. The CDR3 coding sequence is TGTGCCAGCAGCTTGGCGTCAGCGGCCCTACGATACAATGAGCAGTTCTTC. Protein sequence: CASSLASAALRYNEQFF.